The 15 T cell receptor beta chains given below trace back to one sample, sequenced in a study of CD8+CD57+ T cells in acquired aplastic anemia. Patients sequenced had flow cytometry evidence of CD8+CD57+ cell expansion. Genomic DNA provided the template from which TCR beta VDJ and CDR3 profiles were obtained. Each CDR3 protein is one row after TCRdb ran MiXCR on the reads. The data contain 15,000 to 25,000 distinct CDR3 sequences, almost 40% of them singletons. These receptors' antigens are unknown. General observations from the study: The authors found lower diversity in patient CD8+CD57+ cells than in total CD4+ and CD8+ pools.

The sequenced sample was CD8+CD57+ T cells sorted from PBMCs. The subset is: bead-enriched CD8+CD57+ effector memory T cells from SAA patients. These receptors were collected from a human donor with aplastic anemia.

V is TRBV2 and J is TRBJ2-5; tentatively, D is TRBD1 (5 bases). Germline CDR1 is SNHLY and CDR2 is FYNNEI. The CDR3 covers 15 residues. Trimming pared 1 base from V and 5 bases from J, leaving 14 bases between. The CDR3 coding sequence is TGTGCCAGCAGTGAAGTCCAGGCAGGGTGGGAGACCCAGTACTTC. Protein sequence: CASSEVQAGWETQYF.

On this clonotype itself: A read error may explain this, as a much larger clone is one base away. This CDR3 is missing its conserved last phenylalanine or tryptophan, likely due to a read error. The chain is built from TRBV7-9 and TRBJ2-3; D gene ambiguous. CDR3 length equals 14 residues. Trimming removed 1 base at V and 3 bases at J, with 8 bases between. Germline V gene data show CDR1 as SEHNR and CDR2 as FQNEAQ (reference sequence). The CDR3 DNA follows: TGTGCCAGCAGCTTAGGCGGCACGACAGATACGCAGTATTCT. This sequence encodes CASSLGGTTDTQYS.

V usage is TRBV19 and J usage is TRBJ2-2, with D possibly TRBD2 on 6 matching bases. The V end was cut by 7 bases, the J end by 4 bases, with 16 bases between. The CDR3 has 15 amino acids. Looked up from germline, CDR1 is LNHDA and CDR2 is SQIVND (reference sequence). The CDR3 region is CASKRGTESTGELFF. The CDR3 bases are TGTGCCAGTAAGCGTGGGACTGAGAGCACCGGGGAGCTGTTTTTT. Full variable domain (remainder filled in from reference TRBV19 and TRBJ2-2): DGGITQSPKYLFRKEGQNVTLSCEQNLNHDAMYWYRQDPGQGLRLIYYSQIVNDFQKGDIAEGYSVSREKKESFPLTVTSAQKNPTAFYLCASKRGTESTGELFFGEGSRLTVL.

In this sample, this clonotype turned up a few times. J is TRBJ2-3 and V is TRBV4-3; TRBD2 agrees at 9 bases. The length of the CDR3 is 16 residues. The germline V gene encodes CDR1 LGHNA and CDR2 YSLEER. J gave up 4 bases and V 4 bases, and 9 bases lay outside the gene matches. CDR3 region: CASSPGDSGSSDTQYF. The CDR3 coding sequence is TGCGCCAGCAGCCCTGGAGATAGCGGGAGCTCAGATACGCAGTATTTT.

This clonotype was counted a single time. The chain couples TRBV14 to TRBJ2-1; 9 positions agree with TRBD1. V dropped 1 base and J dropped 9; count of bases not matched to a gene: 4. The CDR3 length is 14 residues. CDR1 and CDR2 (germline): SGHDN, FVKESK. Written as DNA, the CDR3 is TGTGCCAGCAGCCAAGCACAGGGGGCCGTTGAGCAGTTCTTC. This codes for CASSQAQGAVEQFF.

In its sample, this clonotype was seen a few times. The rearrangement links TRBV5-4 to TRBJ2-3; 9 bases fit TRBD1. CDR1 is SGHNT, CDR2 YYREEE, per germline (reference sequence). J lost 4 bases, V lost 4 bases, and 10 bases had no gene match. This CDR3 is built from 16 residues. The CDR3 nucleotides are TGTGCCAGCAGCGAGCCTCCGGGACAGGGCTCAGATACGCAGTATTTT. Translating gives CASSEPPGQGSDTQYF.

The rearrangement links TRBV5-1 to TRBJ1-1; D unresolved. The CDR3 is 13 residues long. V shed 4 bases and J shed 2 bases, with 9 bases lying between them. CDR1 and CDR2 (germline): SGHRS, YFSETQ. CDR3 loop: CASSRWGNTEAFF. In nucleotides, the CDR3 is TGCGCCAGCAGCCGGTGGGGTAACACTGAAGCTTTCTTT.

This chain links TRBV10-3 with TRBJ1-2; D not resolved. The CDR3 runs to 12 residues. CDR1 and CDR2 (germline): ENHRY, SYGVKD. V was clipped by 3 bases and J by 5 bases, with 7 bases between them. CDR3 sequence (DNA): TGTGCCATCAGTGAAGGCGAATATGGCTACACCTTC. Protein product: CAISEGEYGYTF.

This clonotype turned up a few times. The chain joins TRBV2 to TRBJ2-7, with unresolved D. Per germline, CDR1 SNHLY and CDR2 FYNNEI. This CDR3 contains 13 residues. V lost 0 bases and J 0 bases, leaving 3 bases between the germline ends. The CDR3 sequence is CASSEAVSYEQYF. CDR3 sequence (DNA): TGTGCCAGCAGTGAAGCCGTCTCCTACGAGCAGTACTTC. Supplemented by reference TRBV2 and TRBJ2-7, the full variable domain reads EPEVTQTPSHQVTQMGQEVILRCVPISNHLYFYWYRQILGQKVEFLVSFYNNEISEKSEIFDDQFSVERPDGSNFTLKIRSTKLEDSAMYFCASSEAVSYEQYFGPGTRLTVT.

This clonotype turned up a few times. The chain is built from TRBV6-5 and TRBJ2-7, with D possibly matching TRBD2 (6 bases). The V gene lost 5 bases and the J gene lost 1 base, with 9 bases spanning the gap. In germline, CDR1 is MNHEY, CDR2 SVGAGI. This CDR3 contains 13 residues. The DNA for the CDR3 is TGTGCCAGCAGTAGGGGACTTTCCTACGAGCAGTACTTC. Translating gives CASSRGLSYEQYF.

This clonotype has more than one count but fewer than ten. This chain joins TRBV20-1 and TRBJ2-7, with D possibly matching TRBD1 (5 bases). This CDR3 region has 16 residues. Germline CDR1 is DFQATT and CDR2 is SNEGSKA (reference sequence). Trimming stripped 1 base from V and 0 bases from J, with 16 bases between. The CDR3 DNA follows: TGCAGTGCTAGAGCAGGGATAGGGAACTACTCCTACGAGCAGTACTTC. Protein: CSARAGIGNYSYEQYF.

This clonotype was seen only a few times. The V gene is TRBV5-1, the J gene TRBJ2-7; D could derive from TRBD1 or TRBD2 (5 bases each). V was pared by 5 bases and J by 1 base, with 13 bases between. This CDR3 contains 14 residues. Per the germline V gene, CDR1 is SGHRS and CDR2 is YFSETQ. The CDR3 nucleotides are TGCGCCAGCAGACGGGACGGATCGTCCTACGAGCAGTACTTC. Encoded protein: CASRRDGSSYEQYF.

Remarks on this clonotype: This clone may be a read error of a much larger clone one base away. The chain carries TRBV20-1 and TRBJ2-7; 8 bases align to TRBD1. CDR1 and CDR2 (germline): DFQATT, SNEGSKA (reference sequence). This CDR3 is built from 13 residues. V trimming: 3 bases; J trimming: 7 bases; junction bases outside the gene matches: 8. The CDR3 loop reads CSASGTGLQEQYF. The CDR3 bases are TGCAGTGCTAGCGGGACAGGCCTACAAGAGCAGTACTTC.

V gene TRBV6-5 combines with J gene TRBJ1-4; D unresolved. The germline CDR1 and CDR2 sequences are MNHEY and SVGAGI. Trimming cost V 0 bases and J 5 bases, with 13 bases left between them. The CDR3 runs to 16 residues. The CDR3 nucleotides read TGTGCCAGCAGTTACTCCCTGTCAGGACGGAATGAAAAACTGTTTTTT. The encoded protein is CASSYSLSGRNEKLFF.

CDR3 bases: TGTGCCAGCAGTGGAGAAGGTTTTGAGACCCAGTACTTC. Encoded protein: CASSGEGFETQYF. The rearrangement uses TRBV2 and TRBJ2-5; D gene uncertain. Germline loops: CDR1 SNHLY, CDR2 FYNNEI. The V end was cut by 4 bases, the J end by 5 bases, with 11 bases between. This CDR3 spans 13 amino acids.